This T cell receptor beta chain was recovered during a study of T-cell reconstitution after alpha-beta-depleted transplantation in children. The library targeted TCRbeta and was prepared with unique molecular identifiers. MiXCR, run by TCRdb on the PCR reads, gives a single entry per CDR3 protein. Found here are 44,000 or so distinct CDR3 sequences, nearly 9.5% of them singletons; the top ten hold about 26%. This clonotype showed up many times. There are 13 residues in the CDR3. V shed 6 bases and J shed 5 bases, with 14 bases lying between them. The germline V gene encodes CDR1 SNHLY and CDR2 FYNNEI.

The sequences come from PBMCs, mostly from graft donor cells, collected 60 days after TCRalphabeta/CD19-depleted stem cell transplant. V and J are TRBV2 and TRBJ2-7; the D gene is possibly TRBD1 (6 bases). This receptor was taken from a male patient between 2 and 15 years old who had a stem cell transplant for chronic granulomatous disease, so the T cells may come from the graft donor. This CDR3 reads CASRDQGFHEQYF. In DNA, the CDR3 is TGTGCCAGCAGGGACCAGGGGTTCCACGAGCAGTACTTC.